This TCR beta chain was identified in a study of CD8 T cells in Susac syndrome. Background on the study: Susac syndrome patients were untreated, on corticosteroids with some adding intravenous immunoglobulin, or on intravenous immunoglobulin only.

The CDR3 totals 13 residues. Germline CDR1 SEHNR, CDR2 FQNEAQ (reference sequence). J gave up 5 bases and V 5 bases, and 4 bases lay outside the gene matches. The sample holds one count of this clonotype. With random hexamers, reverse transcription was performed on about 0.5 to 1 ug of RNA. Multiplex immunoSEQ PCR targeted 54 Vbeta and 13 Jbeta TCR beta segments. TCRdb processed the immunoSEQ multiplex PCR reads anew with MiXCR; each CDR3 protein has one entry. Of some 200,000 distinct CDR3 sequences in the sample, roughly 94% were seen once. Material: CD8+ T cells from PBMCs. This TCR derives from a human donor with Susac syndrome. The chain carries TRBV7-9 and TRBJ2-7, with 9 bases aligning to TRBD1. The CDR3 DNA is TGTGCCAGCAGCGCGGACAGGGGCCACGAGCAGTACTTC. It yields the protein CASSADRGHEQYF.